The subject of this entry is one TCR beta chain. Its antigen is currently unknown. Researchers isolated at least 6 million PBMCs per sample. Total RNA was extracted at no less than 6 micrograms per sample. Then a second PCR, running roughly 7 to 12 cycles, was carried out with a sample-barcoded 5' primer and a J-beta primer mix. TCRdb reprocessed the 5' RACE reads via MiXCR and lists one record per CDR3 protein. The repertoire has hundreds of thousands of distinct CDR3 sequences, 40% to 50% of them found once; the top ten carry around 30%. Germline V gene sequence: CDR1 MDHEN, CDR2 SYDVKM. CDR3 length: 13 residues. Trimming shortened V by 3 bases and J by 3 bases, and 9 bases separated the two germline ends. This sample stems from a study of blood T cells in healthy people across ages. Whole-study findings and limits: One million T cells yielded diversity estimates that were considered underestimates.

This rearrangement joins TRBV28 to TRBJ2-7; maybe TRBD1 (6 bases). Sequencing was performed on blood. This TCR came from a man of 80 years or more in good health. CDR3 bases: TGTGCCAGCAGTTTCACAGGGATCTACGAGCAGTACTTC. Protein sequence: CASSFTGIYEQYF.